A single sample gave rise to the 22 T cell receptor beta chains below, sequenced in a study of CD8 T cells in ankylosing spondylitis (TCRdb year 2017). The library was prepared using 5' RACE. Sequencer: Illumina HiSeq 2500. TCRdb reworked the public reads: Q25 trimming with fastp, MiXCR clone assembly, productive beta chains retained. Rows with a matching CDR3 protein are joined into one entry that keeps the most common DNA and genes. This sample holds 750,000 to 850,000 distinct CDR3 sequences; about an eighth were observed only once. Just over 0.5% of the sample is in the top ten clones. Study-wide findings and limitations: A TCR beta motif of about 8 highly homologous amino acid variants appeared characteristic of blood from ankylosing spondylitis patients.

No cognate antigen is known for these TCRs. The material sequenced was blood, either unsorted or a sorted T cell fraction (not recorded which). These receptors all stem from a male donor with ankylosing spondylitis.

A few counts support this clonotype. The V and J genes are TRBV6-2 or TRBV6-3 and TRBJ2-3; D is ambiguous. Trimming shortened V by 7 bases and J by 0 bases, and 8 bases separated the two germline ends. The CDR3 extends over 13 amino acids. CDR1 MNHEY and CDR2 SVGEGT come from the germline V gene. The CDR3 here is CASKEASTDTQYF. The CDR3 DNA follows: TGTGCCAGCAAAGAGGCTAGCACAGATACGCAGTATTTT.

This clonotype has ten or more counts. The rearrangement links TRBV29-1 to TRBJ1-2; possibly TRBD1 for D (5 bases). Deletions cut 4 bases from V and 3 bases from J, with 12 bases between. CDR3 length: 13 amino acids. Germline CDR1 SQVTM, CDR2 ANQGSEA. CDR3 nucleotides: TGCAGCGTTGCTCGGGACCGAGACTATGGCTACACCTTC. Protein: CSVARDRDYGYTF.

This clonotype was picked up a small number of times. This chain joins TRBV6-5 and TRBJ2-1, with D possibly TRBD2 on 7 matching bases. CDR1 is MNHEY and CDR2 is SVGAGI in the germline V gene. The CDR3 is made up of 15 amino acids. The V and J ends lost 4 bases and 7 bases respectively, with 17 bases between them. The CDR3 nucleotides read TGTGCCAGCAGTTTCACAGGGAGGGGGAGGAATGAGCAGTTCTTC. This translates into CASSFTGRGRNEQFF.

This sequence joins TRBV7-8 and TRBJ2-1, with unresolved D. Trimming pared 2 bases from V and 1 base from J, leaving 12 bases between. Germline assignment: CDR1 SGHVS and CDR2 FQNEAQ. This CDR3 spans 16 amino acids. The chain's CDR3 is CASSLRRVMSYNEQFF. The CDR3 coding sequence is TGTGCCAGCAGCTTACGACGGGTAATGTCCTACAATGAGCAGTTCTTC.

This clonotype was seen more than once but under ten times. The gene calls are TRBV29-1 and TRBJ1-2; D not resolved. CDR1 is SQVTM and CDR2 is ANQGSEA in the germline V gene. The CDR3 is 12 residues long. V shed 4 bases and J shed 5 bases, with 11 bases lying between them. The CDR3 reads CSVGSGWYGYTF. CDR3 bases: TGCAGCGTTGGTTCCGGTTGGTATGGCTACACCTTC. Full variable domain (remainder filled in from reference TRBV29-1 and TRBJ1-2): SAVISQKPSRDICQRGTSLTIQCQVDSQVTMMFWYRQQPGQSLTLIATANQGSEATYESGFVIDKFPISRPNLTFSTLTVSNMSPEDSSIYLCSVGSGWYGYTFGSGTRLTVV.

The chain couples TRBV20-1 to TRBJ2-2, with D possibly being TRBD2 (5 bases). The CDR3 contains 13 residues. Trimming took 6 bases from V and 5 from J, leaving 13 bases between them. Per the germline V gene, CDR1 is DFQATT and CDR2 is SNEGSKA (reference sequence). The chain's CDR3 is CSAPMPGTGELFF. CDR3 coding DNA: TGCAGTGCCCCGATGCCGGGAACCGGGGAGCTGTTTTTT.

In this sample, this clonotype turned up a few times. CDR3 in amino acids: CASRSGTAYTEAFF. The CDR3 bases are TGTGCCAGCAGGTCCGGGACGGCCTACACTGAAGCTTTCTTT. The chain recombines TRBV7-2 with TRBJ1-1, with a possible D match to TRBD1 (5 bases). Germline CDR1 and CDR2: SGHTA and FQGNSA. This CDR3 region has 14 residues. Trimming took 6 bases from V and 3 from J, leaving 14 bases between them.

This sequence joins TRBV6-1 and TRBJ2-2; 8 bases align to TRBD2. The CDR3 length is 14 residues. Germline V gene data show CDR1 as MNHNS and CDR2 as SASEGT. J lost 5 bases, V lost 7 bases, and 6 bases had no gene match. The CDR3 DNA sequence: TGTGCCAGCAACTGGTCGGGGGGGACCGGGGAGCTGTTTTTT. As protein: CASNWSGGTGELFF.

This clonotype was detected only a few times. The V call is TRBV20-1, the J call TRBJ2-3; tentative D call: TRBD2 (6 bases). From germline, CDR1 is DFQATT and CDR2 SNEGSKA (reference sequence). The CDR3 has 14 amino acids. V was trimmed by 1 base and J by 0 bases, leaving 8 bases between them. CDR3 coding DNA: TGCAGTGCTAGAGGGACTACTAGCACAGATACGCAGTATTTT. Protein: CSARGTTSTDTQYF.

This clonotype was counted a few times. CDR3 nucleotide sequence: TGTGCCAGCAGTTACCGCACAGGGGAAGATACGCAGTATTTT. Protein sequence: CASSYRTGEDTQYF. The J gene is TRBJ2-3, the V gene TRBV6-5; 7 nucleotides align to TRBD1. Per the germline V gene, CDR1 is MNHEY and CDR2 is SVGAGI. The CDR3 length is 14 residues. Unmatched junction bases numbered 4, after V lost 2 bases and J lost 5 bases.

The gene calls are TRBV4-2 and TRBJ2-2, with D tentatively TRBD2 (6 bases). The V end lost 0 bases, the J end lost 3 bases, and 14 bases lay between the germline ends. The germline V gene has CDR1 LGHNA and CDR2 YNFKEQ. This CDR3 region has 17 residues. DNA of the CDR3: TGTGCCAGCAGCCAAGAAAGGCCAGGGAGGCACACCGGGGAGCTGTTTTTT. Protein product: CASSQERPGRHTGELFF.

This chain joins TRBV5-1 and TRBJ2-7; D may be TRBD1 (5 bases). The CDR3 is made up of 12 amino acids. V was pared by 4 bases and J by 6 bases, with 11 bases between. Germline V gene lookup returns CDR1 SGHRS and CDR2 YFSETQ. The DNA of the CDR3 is TGCGCCAGCAGCCCCGACAGTTCCGAGCAGTACTTC. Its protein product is CASSPDSSEQYF.

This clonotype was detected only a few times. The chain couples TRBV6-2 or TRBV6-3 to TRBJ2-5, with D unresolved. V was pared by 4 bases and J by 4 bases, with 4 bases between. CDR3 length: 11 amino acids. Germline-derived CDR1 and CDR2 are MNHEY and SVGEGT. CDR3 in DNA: TGTGCCAGCAGTTGGGCAGAGACCCAGTACTTC. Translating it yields CASSWAETQYF.

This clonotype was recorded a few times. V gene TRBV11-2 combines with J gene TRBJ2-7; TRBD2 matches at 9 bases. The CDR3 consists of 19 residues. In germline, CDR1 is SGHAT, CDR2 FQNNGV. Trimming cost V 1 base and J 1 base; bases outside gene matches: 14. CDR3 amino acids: CASSLVRAAGGYMSYEQYF. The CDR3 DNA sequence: TGTGCCAGCAGCTTAGTAAGGGCAGCGGGAGGATATATGTCCTACGAGCAGTACTTC.

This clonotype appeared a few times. The CDR3 is CASGGLGWANVLTF. Written as DNA, the CDR3 is TGTGCCAGCGGTGGACTGGGTTGGGCCAACGTCCTGACTTTC. This chain joins TRBV6-2 or TRBV6-3 and TRBJ2-6; D might be TRBD2 (5 bases). Germline CDR1 is MNHEY and CDR2 is SVGEGT. V shed 8 bases and J shed 5 bases, with 13 bases lying between them. The CDR3 extends over 14 amino acids.

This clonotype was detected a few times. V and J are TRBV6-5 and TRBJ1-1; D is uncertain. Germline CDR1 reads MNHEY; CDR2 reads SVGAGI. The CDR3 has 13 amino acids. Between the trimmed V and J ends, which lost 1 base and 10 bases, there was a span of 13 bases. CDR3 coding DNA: TGTGCCAGCAGTTACTTGGACTCAGGAGGAGCTTTCTTT. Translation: CASSYLDSGGAFF.

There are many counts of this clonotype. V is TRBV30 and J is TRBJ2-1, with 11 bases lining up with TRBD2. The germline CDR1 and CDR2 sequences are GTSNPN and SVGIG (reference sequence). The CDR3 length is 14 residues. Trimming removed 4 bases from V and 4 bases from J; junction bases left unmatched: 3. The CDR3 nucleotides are TGTGCCTGGAAACTAGCGGGGGTTTACAATGAGCAGTTCTTC. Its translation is CAWKLAGVYNEQFF.

CDR3 protein: CSASWADYGYTF. The CDR3 nucleotides read TGCAGTGCTAGTTGGGCCGACTATGGCTACACCTTC. This chain links TRBV20-1 with TRBJ1-2; no clear D. Germline V gene data show CDR1 as DFQATT and CDR2 as SNEGSKA (reference sequence). The V end was cut by 3 bases, the J end by 3 bases, with 8 bases between. The CDR3 loop spans 12 amino acids.

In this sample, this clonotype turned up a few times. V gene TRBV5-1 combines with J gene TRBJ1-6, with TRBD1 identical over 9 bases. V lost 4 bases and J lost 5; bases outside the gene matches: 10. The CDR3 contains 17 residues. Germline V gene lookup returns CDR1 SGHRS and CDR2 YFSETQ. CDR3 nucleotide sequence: TGCGCCAGCAGCCCACTGCCGGGACAGGGCAATAATTCACCCCTCCACTTT. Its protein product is CASSPLPGQGNNSPLHF.

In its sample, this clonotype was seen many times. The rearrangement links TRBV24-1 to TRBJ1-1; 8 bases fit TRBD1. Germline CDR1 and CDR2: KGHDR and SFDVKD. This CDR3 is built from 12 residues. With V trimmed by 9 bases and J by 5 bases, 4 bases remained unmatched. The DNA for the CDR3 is TGTGCCACCCAGGGGGCTGGAACTGAAGCTTTCTTT. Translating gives CATQGAGTEAFF.

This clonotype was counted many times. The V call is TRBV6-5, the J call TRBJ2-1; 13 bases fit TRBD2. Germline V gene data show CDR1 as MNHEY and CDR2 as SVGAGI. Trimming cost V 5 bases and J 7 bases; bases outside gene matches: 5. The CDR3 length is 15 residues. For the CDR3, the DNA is TGTGCCAGCAGTCTGGGACTAGCGGGATCGAATGAGCAGTTCTTC. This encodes CASSLGLAGSNEQFF.

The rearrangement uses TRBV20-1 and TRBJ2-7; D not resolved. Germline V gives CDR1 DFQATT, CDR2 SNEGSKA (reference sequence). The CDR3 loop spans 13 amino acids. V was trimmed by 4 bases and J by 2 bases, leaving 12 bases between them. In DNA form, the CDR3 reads TGCAGTGCTACCACGGGCTCTCCCTACGAGCAGTACTTC. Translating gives CSATTGSPYEQYF.